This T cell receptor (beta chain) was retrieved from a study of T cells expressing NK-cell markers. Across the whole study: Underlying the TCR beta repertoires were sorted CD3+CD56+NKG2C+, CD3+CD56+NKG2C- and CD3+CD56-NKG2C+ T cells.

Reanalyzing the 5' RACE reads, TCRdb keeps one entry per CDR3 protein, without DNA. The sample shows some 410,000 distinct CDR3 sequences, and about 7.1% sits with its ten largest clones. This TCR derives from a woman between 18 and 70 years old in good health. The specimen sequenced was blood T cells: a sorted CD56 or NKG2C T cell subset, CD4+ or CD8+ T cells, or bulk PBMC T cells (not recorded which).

CDR3 loop: CSARDGGFVETQYF. The V call is TRBV20-1, the J call TRBJ2-5; absent DNA, TCRdb's TRBD1 call cannot be checked. Germline CDR1 reads DFQATT; CDR2 reads SNEGSKA (reference sequence). This CDR3 region has 14 residues.